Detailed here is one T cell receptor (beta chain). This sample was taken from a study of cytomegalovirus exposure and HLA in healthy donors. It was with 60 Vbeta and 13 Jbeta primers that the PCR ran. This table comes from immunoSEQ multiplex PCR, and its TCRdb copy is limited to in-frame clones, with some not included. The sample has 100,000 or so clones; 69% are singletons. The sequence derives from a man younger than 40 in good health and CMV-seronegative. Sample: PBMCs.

The CDR3 nucleotides are TGTGCCAGCAGTTCTCCGGGACAGGGTACGGAGACCCAGTACTTC. This gives the protein CASSSPGQGTETQYF. The rearrangement links TRBV2 to TRBJ2-5; 9 bases match TRBD1. Per germline, CDR1 SNHLY and CDR2 FYNNEI. This CDR3 is built from 15 residues. Trimming at V came to 5 bases and at J to 5 bases, leaving 9 bases not matched to a gene.